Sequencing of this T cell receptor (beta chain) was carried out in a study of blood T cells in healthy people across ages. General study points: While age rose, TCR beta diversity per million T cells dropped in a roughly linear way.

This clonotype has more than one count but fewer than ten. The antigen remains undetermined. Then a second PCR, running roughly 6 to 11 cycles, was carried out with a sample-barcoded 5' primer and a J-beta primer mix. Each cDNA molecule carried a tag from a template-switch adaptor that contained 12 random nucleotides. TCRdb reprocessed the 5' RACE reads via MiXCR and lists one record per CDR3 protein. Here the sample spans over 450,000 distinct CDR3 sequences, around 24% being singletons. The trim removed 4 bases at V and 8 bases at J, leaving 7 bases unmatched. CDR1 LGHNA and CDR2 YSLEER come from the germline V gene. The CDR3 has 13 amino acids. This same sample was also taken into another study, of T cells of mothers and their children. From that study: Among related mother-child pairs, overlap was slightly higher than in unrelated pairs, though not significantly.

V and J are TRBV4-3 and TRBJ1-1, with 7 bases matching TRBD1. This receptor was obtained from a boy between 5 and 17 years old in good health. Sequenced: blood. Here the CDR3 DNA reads TGCGCCAGCAGCCTGGGACAGCTAACCGAAGCTTTCTTT. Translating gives CASSLGQLTEAFF.